This T cell receptor beta chain was sequenced in a study of CD8+CD57+ T cells in acquired aplastic anemia. Across the whole study: Average DNA yield from sorted CD4+ and CD8+ cells was 3.2 ug.

Study findings and constraints: Patients did not significantly differ from controls in CD8+ Simpson's diversity. The study identified almost 30 CD8+ CDR3 sequences shared by patients and controls.

CD8+CD57+ cell expansion, shown by flow cytometry, had occurred in the patients selected for sequencing. No patient had been given any therapy when blood was sampled. Genomic DNA acted as the template from which TCR beta VDJ combination and CDR3 sequence profiling were carried out. In TCRdb, the reads were re-called with MiXCR into one record per CDR3 protein. The repertoire holds around 200,000 distinct CDR3 sequences, with 45% to 60% as singletons. As regards this clonotype: No antigen is known for it.

Trimming took 0 bases from V and 3 from J, leaving 11 bases between them. CDR3 length: 15 residues. Germline CDR1 MNHEY, CDR2 SVGAGI. This receptor was obtained from a human donor with aplastic anemia. This chain connects TRBV6-5 to TRBJ2-5, with D unclear. Input material: sorted CD4+, CD8+, or CD8+CD57+ T cells (not recorded which) from PBMCs. The CDR3 DNA reads as TGTGCCAGCAGTTACTCGAACCCTGCCAAAGAGACCCAGTACTTC. This sequence encodes CASSYSNPAKETQYF.